A single sample gave rise to the 32 T cell receptor beta chains below, sequenced in a study of CD8 T cells in ankylosing spondylitis. TCRdb passed the 5' RACE reads through MiXCR, listing each CDR3 protein once. Of around 150,000 distinct CDR3 sequences detected, under 55% appear once; the ten largest clones hold about 15%. Sequencing used synovial fluid, either unsorted or a sorted T cell fraction (not recorded which). The receptors derive from a male donor with ankylosing spondylitis.

This clonotype turned up a few times. The chain recombines TRBV4-1 with TRBJ2-3; D remains unclear. CDR1 MGHRA and CDR2 YSYEKL come from the germline V gene. The CDR3 runs to 13 residues. V lost 3 bases to trimming and J lost 2 bases, with 6 bases between them. For the CDR3, the DNA is TGCGCCAGCAGCCAGACCTACACAGATACGCAGTATTTT. This sequence encodes CASSQTYTDTQYF.

The chain joins TRBV5-6 to TRBJ2-7; either TRBD1 or TRBD2 may fit D (5 bases each). Trimming removed 1 base from V and 2 bases from J, with 13 bases in between. Per germline, CDR1 SGHDT and CDR2 YYEEEE. This CDR3 is built from 15 residues. The CDR3 bases are TGTGCCAGCAGCTTGTGGGACCGCCTCCCCTACGAGCAGTACTTC. Its translation is CASSLWDRLPYEQYF.

This clonotype was recorded at least ten times. This chain links TRBV12-3 or TRBV12-4 with TRBJ1-1; possible D gene TRBD1, 5 bases. V was cut by 5 bases and J by 1 base, with 8 bases left in between. The CDR3 length is 13 residues. The CDR3 coding sequence is TGTGCCAGCAGTCCCCAGGGGAACACTGAAGCTTTCTTT. Translating gives CASSPQGNTEAFF.

This clonotype has more than one count but fewer than ten. V gene TRBV7-9 combines with J gene TRBJ1-1, with D tentatively TRBD1 (5 bases). V was cut by 3 bases and J by 6 bases, with 8 bases left in between. The V gene's germline CDR1 is SEHNR and CDR2 FQNEAQ (reference sequence). CDR3 length: 12 amino acids. The CDR3 DNA reads as TGTGCCAGCAGCTTCACGGGGGCTGAAGCTTTCTTT. Translation gives CASSFTGAEAFF.

V gene TRBV6-1 combines with J gene TRBJ1-5, with D perhaps matching TRBD1 (5 bases). From germline, CDR1 is MNHNS and CDR2 SASEGT. The CDR3 runs to 14 residues. Trimming cost V 5 bases and J 5 bases, with 13 bases left between them. CDR3 in DNA: TGTGCCAGCAGTCCCGGACACGGTGATCAGCCCCAGCATTTT. It specifies CASSPGHGDQPQHF.

The chain couples TRBV29-1 to TRBJ1-2, with no clear D. Germline V gene lookup returns CDR1 SQVTM and CDR2 ANQGSEA. This CDR3 is 12 amino acids long. The V end lost 1 base, the J end lost 8 bases, and 11 bases lay between the germline ends. CDR3 sequence: CSVEGGSEGYTF. The CDR3 bases are TGCAGCGTTGAAGGGGGAAGCGAAGGCTACACCTTC.

The J gene is TRBJ2-7, the V gene TRBV3-1, with D possibly TRBD2 on 6 matching bases. Trimming removed 1 base at V and 6 bases at J, with 16 bases between. The CDR3 loop spans 15 amino acids. Germline values: CDR1 LGHDT, CDR2 YNNKEL (reference sequence). CDR3 nucleotides: TGTGCCAGCAGCCAAGCGTACTGGGGGGAGCTCGAGCAGTACTTC. Translating it yields CASSQAYWGELEQYF.

The gene calls are TRBV24-1 and TRBJ2-2; 10 bases fit TRBD1. Trimming took 4 bases from V and 5 from J; bases not matched to a gene: 9. Germline V gene sequence: CDR1 KGHDR, CDR2 SFDVKD. This CDR3 spans 17 amino acids. The CDR3 region is CATSETPGTGVTGELFF. CDR3 coding DNA: TGTGCCACCAGTGAAACCCCCGGGACAGGGGTGACCGGGGAGCTGTTTTTT.

The chain uses TRBV28 and TRBJ2-1; tentative D call: TRBD2 (5 bases). Trimming left V 3 bases short and J 3 bases short, with 21 bases between. Germline loops: CDR1 MDHEN, CDR2 SYDVKM. The CDR3 loop spans 18 amino acids. CDR3 coding DNA: TGTGCCAGCAGTTTTTGGGGAGCCCGATTACCCAGCTACAATGAGCAGTTCTTC. As protein: CASSFWGARLPSYNEQFF.

The rearrangement uses TRBV7-3 and TRBJ2-7, with 7 nucleotides matching TRBD2. Losses at the gene ends were 1 base for V and 4 bases for J; bases not matched to a gene: 10. CDR1 SGHTA and CDR2 FQGTGA come from the germline V gene. The length of the CDR3 is 16 residues. CDR3 nucleotide sequence: TGTGCCAGCAGCTTAAGCGTGGCGGGAGCGGTGTACGAGCAGTACTTC. Amino acid sequence: CASSLSVAGAVYEQYF.

This clonotype was seen ten or more times. The V gene is TRBV12-3 or TRBV12-4, the J gene TRBJ1-1, with D perhaps TRBD1 (5 bases). This CDR3 is built from 13 residues. V shed 6 bases and J shed 12 bases, with 20 bases lying between them. The CDR3 region is CASRLRGLELTFF. The CDR3 region has the DNA TGTGCCAGCAGGTTAAGGGGATTAGAGCTAACTTTCTTT.

The chain recombines TRBV12-3 or TRBV12-4 with TRBJ2-3; 8 bases match TRBD2. V dropped 5 bases and J dropped 4; count of bases not matched to a gene: 11. CDR3 length: 16 residues. The DNA for the CDR3 is TGTGCCAGCAGTGCAACATTAGGACTAGCAGCAGATACGCAGTATTTT. It yields the protein CASSATLGLAADTQYF.

There are many counts of this clonotype. This chain uses TRBV20-1 with TRBJ1-1; D is uncertain. This CDR3 region has 12 residues. The germline CDR1 and CDR2 sequences are DFQATT and SNEGSKA (reference sequence). V was cut by 0 bases and J by 5 bases, with 7 bases left in between. The CDR3 DNA reads as TGCAGTGCTAGAGATCAAATTACTGAAGCTTTCTTT. Its protein is CSARDQITEAFF.

This sequence joins TRBV3-1 and TRBJ1-2; TRBD1 is a possible D gene (6 bases). Trimming shortened V by 3 bases and J by 3 bases, and 20 bases separated the two germline ends. The CDR3 runs 17 residues. Germline-derived CDR1 and CDR2 are LGHDT and YNNKEL (reference sequence). The CDR3, as DNA: TGTGCCAGCAGCCACGGATTAAAGGGACAAGCCGACTATGGCTACACCTTC. Translating it yields CASSHGLKGQADYGYTF.

This clonotype has only a few counts. The chain uses TRBV6-1 and TRBJ2-3, with 7 bases aligning to TRBD1. The CDR3 spans 16 residues. CDR1 is MNHNS, CDR2 SASEGT, per germline. V gave up 7 bases and J gave up 0 bases; unmatched junction bases: 10. The CDR3 loop is CASKQNTGVSTDTQYF. The CDR3 DNA is TGTGCCAGCAAACAAAACACAGGGGTTAGCACAGATACGCAGTATTTT.

This clonotype occurred a few times. The chain employs TRBV12-3 or TRBV12-4 and TRBJ2-2; D possibly corresponds to TRBD1 (6 bases). This CDR3 has 15 residues. The V end lost 4 bases, the J end lost 1 base, and 10 bases lay between the germline ends. The CDR3: CASSSEGQNTGELFF. CDR3 in DNA: TGTGCCAGCAGTTCCGAGGGACAGAACACCGGGGAGCTGTTTTTT.

The table lists this clonotype with a few counts. DNA for the CDR3: TGCAGCGTTGAGTGGCGCGGGGAAACGGGAGGCCCAACCCTCTCCTACAATGAGCAGTTCTTC. It specifies CSVEWRGETGGPTLSYNEQFF. This chain links TRBV29-1 with TRBJ2-1; 7 bases are shared with TRBD2. Germline-derived CDR1 and CDR2 are SQVTM and ANQGSEA. J lost 0 bases, V lost 3 bases, and 23 bases had no gene match. The CDR3 runs to 21 residues.

This clonotype was picked up a small number of times. The chain couples TRBV7-4 to TRBJ2-6, with 7 bases aligning to TRBD1. CDR1 is SGHVT and CDR2 is SQSDAQ in the germline V gene. This CDR3 has 18 amino acids. Losses at the gene ends were 1 base for V and 1 base for J; bases not matched to a gene: 7. The CDR3 DNA reads TGTGCCAGCAGCTTAGAAGACAGGGCGCTTTCTGGGGCCAACGTCCTGACTTTC. Translated, it gives CASSLEDRALSGANVLTF.

This clonotype came up a few times. This chain links TRBV7-9 with TRBJ2-1; tentative D call: TRBD2 (6 bases). The CDR3 covers 14 residues. The germline CDR1 and CDR2 sequences are SEHNR and FQNEAQ (reference sequence). The V and J ends lost 4 bases and 5 bases respectively, with 12 bases between them. CDR3 sequence reads: CASSSRRGHNEQFF. The DNA for the CDR3 is TGTGCCAGCAGCTCCCGGAGGGGACACAATGAGCAGTTCTTC. The whole variable domain, filled in from reference TRBV7-9 and TRBJ2-1, reads DTGVSQNPRHKITKRGQNVTFRCDPISEHNRLYWYRQTLGQGPEFLTYFQNEAQLEKSRLLSDRFSAERPKGSFSTLEIQRTEQGDSAMYLCASSSRRGHNEQFFGPGTRLTVL.

This chain joins TRBV5-1 and TRBJ2-3, with TRBD1 matching over 7 bases. With 1 base clipped from V and 2 bases from J, the junction kept 1 base outside the gene matches. Germline V gene lookup returns CDR1 SGHRS and CDR2 YFSETQ. This CDR3 spans 14 amino acids. The CDR3 DNA is TGCGCCAGCAGCTTGACAGGGGACACAGATACGCAGTATTTT. Its translation is CASSLTGDTDTQYF.

This chain connects TRBV4-1 to TRBJ1-1; the D is unclear. The CDR3 sequence is 16 residues long. Germline V gives CDR1 MGHRA, CDR2 YSYEKL. V lost 0 bases and J 0 bases, leaving 11 bases between the germline ends. The CDR3 sequence is CASSQDRRLMNTEAFF. The CDR3 DNA is TGCGCCAGCAGCCAAGATAGAAGACTTATGAACACTGAAGCTTTCTTT.

The gene calls are TRBV5-1 and TRBJ2-3, with TRBD1 matching 8 bases. CDR3 length equals 14 residues. The junction had 4 bases not matched to a gene; V was cut back by 3 bases and J by 4 bases. Germline V gene lookup returns CDR1 SGHRS and CDR2 YFSETQ. The CDR3 bases are TGCGCCAGCAGCTCGACAGGGGTAGCAGATACGCAGTATTTT. Protein: CASSSTGVADTQYF.

The gene calls are TRBV20-1 and TRBJ2-5; 9 bases fit TRBD2. Germline loops: CDR1 DFQATT, CDR2 SNEGSKA (reference sequence). The ends lost 4 bases at V and 1 base at J; junction bases unmatched: 7. The CDR3 covers 15 residues. CDR3 amino acids: CSAMGLAPAQETQYF. In DNA, the CDR3 is TGCAGTGCTATGGGACTAGCCCCAGCCCAAGAGACCCAGTACTTC.

J is TRBJ2-7 and V is TRBV5-5, with D possibly being TRBD2 (5 bases). CDR3 length equals 14 residues. Germline CDR1 and CDR2: SGHKS and YYEKEE (reference sequence). V gave up 0 bases and J gave up 2 bases, with 9 bases separating them. In DNA form, the CDR3 reads TGTGCCAGCAGCTTGGTAGCGTACCCCTACGAGCAGTACTTC. Its translation is CASSLVAYPYEQYF.

This clonotype was detected a few times. The chain is built from TRBV2 and TRBJ2-7; D possibly uses TRBD1 or TRBD2 (5 bases each). Trimming took 6 bases from V and 7 from J, leaving 16 bases between them. CDR1 and CDR2 (germline): SNHLY, FYNNEI. This CDR3 is built from 13 residues. As DNA, the CDR3 is TGTGCCAGCAGGGGGGAGTTCCTCGAGGAGCAGTACTTC. As protein: CASRGEFLEEQYF.

The chain has TRBV28 and TRBJ1-1, with D tentatively TRBD1 (6 bases). Germline V gene lookup returns CDR1 MDHEN and CDR2 SYDVKM. The CDR3 sequence is 14 residues long. The ends were cut back, 1 base at V and 8 bases at J, with 14 bases in the middle. The CDR3 is CASSLSRDTLEAFF. DNA for the CDR3: TGTGCCAGCAGTTTATCCAGGGACACTCTCGAAGCTTTCTTT. The full variable domain, its missing parts supplied by reference TRBV28 and TRBJ1-1, is DVKVTQSSRYLVKRTGEKVFLECVQDMDHENMFWYRQDPGLGLRLIYFSYDVKMKEKGDIPEGYSVSREKKERFSLILESASTNQTSMYLCASSLSRDTLEAFFGQGTRLTVV.

A remark on this clonotype: A read error may be the cause here, since a much bigger clone is one base away. The CDR3 protein is CSVEGRGNSYEQYF. The CDR3 DNA reads TGCAGCGTTGAAGGCAGGGGGAACTCCTACGAGCAGTACTTC. The chain links TRBV29-1 to TRBJ2-7; TRBD1 agrees at 7 bases. After removal of 1 base from V and 0 bases from J, the junction contained 3 bases not matched to a gene. The CDR3 length is 14 residues. Germline CDR1 and CDR2: SQVTM and ANQGSEA.

This clonotype was picked up many times. The CDR3 spells CASSPGGNSYEQYF. In nucleotides, the CDR3 is TGTGCCAGCAGTCCCGGGGGAAACTCCTACGAGCAGTACTTC. The chain uses TRBV12-3 or TRBV12-4 and TRBJ2-7; D may be TRBD2 (6 bases). The CDR3 is made up of 14 amino acids. The germline V and J ends were trimmed by 5 bases and 0 bases, with 11 bases remaining between them.

The chain couples TRBV5-1 to TRBJ2-7; D is perhaps TRBD1 or TRBD2 (6 bases each). The V end was cut by 4 bases, the J end by 3 bases, with 17 bases between. CDR3 length: 15 amino acids. The germline V gene encodes CDR1 SGHRS and CDR2 YFSETQ. The CDR3 here is CASSPFGGPYYEQYF. The CDR3 bases are TGCGCCAGCAGCCCCTTTGGGGGGCCGTACTACGAGCAGTACTTC. Drawing the rest from reference TRBV5-1 and TRBJ2-7, the complete variable domain is KAGVTQTPRYLIKTRGQQVTLSCSPISGHRSVSWYQQTPGQGLQFLFEYFSETQRNKGNFPGRFSGRQFSNSRSEMNVSTLELGDSALYLCASSPFGGPYYEQYFGPGTRLTVT.

The rearrangement uses TRBV5-1 and TRBJ2-7; the D is unclear. The CDR3 contains 13 residues. The V and J ends lost 0 bases and 5 bases respectively, with 9 bases between them. CDR1 SGHRS and CDR2 YFSETQ come from the germline V gene. Here the CDR3 reads CASSLESGDEQYF. For the CDR3, the DNA is TGCGCCAGCAGCTTGGAATCTGGGGACGAGCAGTACTTC.

In its sample, this clonotype was seen many times. The gene calls are TRBV7-9 and TRBJ2-3; 7 bases agree with TRBD1. The CDR3 loop spans 14 amino acids. V dropped 4 bases and J dropped 5; count of bases not matched to a gene: 6. CDR1 is SEHNR, CDR2 FQNEAQ, per germline (reference sequence). As DNA, the CDR3 is TGTGCCAGCAGCTCACCGGGACAGAGAGATACGCAGTATTTT. Protein: CASSSPGQRDTQYF.

The chain has TRBV20-1 and TRBJ2-7; TRBD2 agrees at 8 bases. The CDR3 runs to 14 residues. Germline V gives CDR1 DFQATT, CDR2 SNEGSKA (reference sequence). The V gene end was trimmed by 0 bases and the J gene end by 3 bases; junction bases not matched to a gene: 4. In DNA, the CDR3 is TGCAGTGCTAGAGATCCGGGACTAGACTACGAGCAGTACTTC. Translation gives CSARDPGLDYEQYF.